This TCR beta chain comes out of a study of shared clonotypes between healthy human individuals. Study background: Three plates were used per donor for CD4 naive, three for CD4 memory, two for CD8 naive and one for CD8 memory. Overall study findings and caveats: The low donor count limited represented genetic and exposure-history diversity.

V was cut by 0 bases and J by 4 bases, with 14 bases left in between. This CDR3 has 16 residues. CDR1 is LNHDA and CDR2 is SQIVND in the germline V gene (reference sequence). A note on this clone: Antigen: not known.

Selected positively for CCR7 and CD45RO-negative, naive CD8 cells excluded terminally differentiated effector memory CD45RA+ cells. Donors were healthy HIV-negative adults without recently reported acute infections or vaccinations. The data were produced by immunoSEQ multiplex PCR, yet TCRdb's version contains in-frame clones alone and is incomplete. The top ten clones hold around 0.1% of a sample with 560,000 or so clones, 95% to 96% of them seen once. The chain has TRBV19 and TRBJ2-3; maybe TRBD2 (5 bases). This clonotype was obtained from a woman younger than 45 in good health. The sample consisted of naive CD8+ T cells sorted from blood. The chain's CDR3 is CASSIDLLGEPDTQYF. CDR3 nucleotide sequence: TGTGCCAGTAGTATAGATCTATTGGGAGAACCAGATACGCAGTATTTT. The full variable domain, rest sourced from reference TRBV19 and TRBJ2-3, is DGGITQSPKYLFRKEGQNVTLSCEQNLNHDAMYWYRQDPGQGLRLIYYSQIVNDFQKGDIAEGYSVSREKKESFPLTVTSAQKNPTAFYLCASSIDLLGEPDTQYFGPGTRLTVL.